This T cell receptor beta chain appears in the sequencing data of a study of T cell responses to AZD1222 COVID-19 vaccine (dated by TCRdb to about 2021). Broadly, across the study: AZD1222 recipients with second doses at about 4 weeks or about 12 weeks were pooled, because spike-specific TCR depth and breadth did not differ between schedules. Trial participants were enrolled into age subgroups of 18-55, 56-69 and 70-plus years, which contained 148, 28 and 57 TCR-sequenced participants, respectively. TCR sequencing was performed for 230 to 250 trial participants, of whom 200 to 220 were given two doses of AZD1222 and approximately 26 were given two doses of MenACWY control vaccine.

The paper as a whole reports these results and caveats: The 56-69-year group was small, and its depth increase did not reach significance, likely because of low power. Because no day 14 peak-response samples were available, the repertoires could be characterized only after the peak T cell response. Spike-specific TCR breadth and depth rose significantly after two AZD1222 doses compared with day 0 and with MenACWY recipients. Participants were mostly white British, with more females than males. The authors suggested clonal diversity may have been underestimated. Conclusions about previously exposed vaccinees are limited because only six or seven AZD1222 recipients were SARS-CoV-2 seropositive at baseline. CD4 TCRs associated with the vaccine covered the entire spike protein, and the dominant responses were in regions 160-218 and 743-854. Epitopes outside the regions mutated in the B.1.351 and B.1.1.7 variants were reportedly recognized by nearly half of the unique spike-specific TCRs.

Relative to germline, V is missing 3 bases and J is missing 6 bases, with 11 bases of the junction outside any gene match. Its CDR3 holds 16 amino acids, cysteine through phenylalanine. Just CDR3 DNA is preserved here, 48 bases in frame from base 1. In the germline V gene, CDR1 corresponds to SGHRS and CDR2 to YFSETQ. Read against the paper, the sample's time point label means: baseline before first vaccination. Vaccinee samples came from UK trials COV001 and COV002, including a single-blind randomized controlled phase 2/3 trial of AZD1222 (ChAdOx1 nCoV-19) in healthy adults. For TCRbeta chain sequencing, PBMC samples from trial participants were taken at day 0 and at day 28 after the second dose. The CDR3 regions of human TCRbeta chains were analyzed by immunosequencing. As for the authors' bioinformatics: Repertoire TCRs were checked for matches against a reference library of SARS-CoV-2-specific TCRs that had been generated using the MIRA antigen-specificity platform. Breadth was defined as the fraction of unique TCRs that were SARS-CoV-2-associated, and depth was defined as the fraction of total T cells that were SARS-CoV-2-associated. Using the MIRA data, each spike-specific TCR was mapped to the spike region that the TCR reacts to and placed in a CD4 or CD8 class. Log10-transformed breadth and depth values were compared by one-way ANOVA with Sidak's multiple comparisons tests. Held by TCRdb, this immuneACCESS table contains in-frame sequences only and omits some clones. Under half of the omission traces to an unresolved V gene where checked; the cause of the rest is unknown. The D gene and trimming were derived from the DNA, and the V and J assignments and clone size from that table. The sample records 150,000 to 200,000 clones, 90% of which are singletons. Of the sample, 1.5% is held by the ten largest clones.

Comments on this clone: Its antigen is not yet known. It has no much larger one-base neighbor in the sample; base qualities were not kept.

Rearrangement joined TRBV5-1 to TRBJ1-2, with 10 bases aligning to TRBD1. The starting material was peripheral blood, obtained on day 0 of AZD1222 vaccination. The source of this sequence is an adult in good health. The nucleotides read TGCGCCAGCAGCTCGACAGGGGGCGCTAATAGGGATGGCTACACCTTC. It translates as CASSSTGGANRDGYTF.